The rows below give T cell receptor beta chains drawn from one sample of a study of blood T cell repertoires in COVID-19. Clones were read by immunoSEQ multiplex PCR, and TCRdb kept only the in-frame ones, dropping some. The sample lists under 400,000 clones, roughly 89% occurring once. Sequencing was done on a sample of peripheral blood. These TCRs come from a man between 18 and 35 years old with active or convalescent COVID-19. The CDR3 runs from the conserved cysteine through the conserved F or W. D genes are given only for firm matches. Size values are once, few and many counts, or a class for expanded clones, and some rows have none.

clone_size	v_call	d_call	j_call	cdr3_length	cdr3_nt	cdr3_aa
.	TRBV11-2	TRBD2	TRBJ2-7	14	TGTGCCAGCAGCTTAGCTTCTAGCGGGTACGAGCAGTACTTC	CASSLASSGYEQYF
.	TRBV2	.	TRBJ2-7	12	TGTGCCAGCCTCCGGAGCTCCTACGAGCAGTACTTC	CASLRSSYEQYF
.	TRBV5-5	.	TRBJ1-5	16	TGTGCCAGCAGCTCCGTGGAAGGATCACTACATCAGCCCCAGCATTTT	CASSSVEGSLHQPQHF
.	TRBV27	.	TRBJ1-2	13	TGTGCCAGCAGTTCCGGGTATGACTATGGCTACACCTTC	CASSSGYDYGYTF
.	TRBV4-3	TRBD1	TRBJ2-5	15	TGCGCCAGCAGCCCAGGGACAGGTGACCAAGAGACCCAGTACTTC	CASSPGTGDQETQYF
.	TRBV25-1	.	TRBJ1-5	16	TGTGCCAGCAGCTCCGCCGGGACAAGCAGCAATCAGCCCCAGCATTTT	CASSSAGTSSNQPQHF
.	TRBV11-3	.	TRBJ2-3	16	TGTGCCAGCAGCTTAGCCGGGACAAGTTACACAGATACGCAGTATTTT	CASSLAGTSYTDTQYF
.	TRBV9	.	TRBJ1-1	15	TGTGCCAGCAGCGCAAAAAGGGAGGGGAACACTGAAGCTTTCTTT	CASSAKREGNTEAFF
.	TRBV29-1	.	TRBJ2-6	14	TGCAGCGTTGGGGTCCGCTCTGGGGCCAACGTGCTGACTTTC	CSVGVRSGANVLTF
.	TRBV3-1/TRBV3-2	TRBD1	TRBJ1-2	13	TGTGCCAGCAGCCATACGACAGGGGAAGGCTACACCTTC	CASSHTTGEGYTF
.	TRBV3-1/TRBV3-2	TRBD1	TRBJ1-4	16	TGTGCCAGCAGCCAAGATCAGGCAGGGGGGAATGAAAAACTGTTTTTT	CASSQDQAGGNEKLFF
.	TRBV6-2/TRBV6-3	TRBD1	TRBJ1-2	14	TGTGCCAGCAGTCTTCAGGGGGGCCCCTATGGCTACACCTTC	CASSLQGGPYGYTF
.	TRBV20-1	TRBD2	TRBJ2-1	15	TGCAGTGCTAGTTCGGCGGGAGTGGCCTACAATGAGCAGTTCTTC	CSASSAGVAYNEQFF
.	TRBV5-6	TRBD1	TRBJ1-1	14	TGTGCCAGCAGCACTCCCGGACAGGGTGATGAAGCTTTCTTT	CASSTPGQGDEAFF
once	TRBV7-9	TRBD2	TRBJ2-3	18	TGTGCCAGCAGCTTAGGAATAGCGGGGGGGCCGAGCACAGATACGCAGTATTTT	CASSLGIAGGPSTDTQYF
.	TRBV11-2	TRBD1	TRBJ1-4	14	TGTGCCAGCAGCTCTACAGGGGGCGATGAAAAACTGTTTTTT	CASSSTGGDEKLFF
.	TRBV7-6	TRBD2	TRBJ2-1	17	TGTGCCAGCAGCTTAGACATCTCTAGCGGGAGTGGCAATGAGCAGTTCTTC	CASSLDISSGSGNEQFF
.	TRBV2	.	TRBJ2-1	15	TGTGCCAGCCGGGCAGGGGAAGATCTATGGAATGAGCAGTTCTTC	CASRAGEDLWNEQFF
.	TRBV29-1	TRBD1	TRBJ1-4	13	TGCAGCGTTGGGGACAGGATGGGTGAAAAACTGTTTTTT	CSVGDRMGEKLFF
.	TRBV27	.	TRBJ1-1	13	TGTGCCAGCAGCCCGGACACTGACACTGAAGCTTTCTTT	CASSPDTDTEAFF
once	TRBV6-1	.	TRBJ2-7	11	TGTGCCAGCAGTGACAGTAACGAGCAGTACTTC	CASSDSNEQYF
.	TRBV7-2	.	TRBJ1-3	15	TGTGCCAGCAGCTTAGGTCTAAGCTCTGGAAACACCATATATTTT	CASSLGLSSGNTIYF
.	TRBV15	.	TRBJ1-4	15	TGTGCCACCAGCAGAGGGCGGTCAACTAATGAAAAACTGTTTTTT	CATSRGRSTNEKLFF
once	TRBV27	.	TRBJ1-2	12	TGTGCCAGCAGTCCCGACAGGTCCGCATGGACCTTC	CASSPDRSAWTF
.	TRBV5-8	TRBD1	TRBJ1-2	14	TGTGCCAGCAGCTTTTACAGGGGCTGGAATGGCTACACCTTC	CASSFYRGWNGYTF
.	TRBV27	TRBD2	TRBJ2-7	13	TGTGCCAGCAGTTTAGCGGGAGATCGCGAGCAGTACTTC	CASSLAGDREQYF
.	TRBV7-6	TRBD1	TRBJ2-1	17	TGTGCCAGCAGCTTAGGGATGGGACAGAGATACGACAATGAGCAGTTCTTC	CASSLGMGQRYDNEQFF
.	TRBV7-9	.	TRBJ2-5	13	TGTGCCAGCAGCTTATCGGTACAAGAGACCCAGTACTTC	CASSLSVQETQYF
.	TRBV24-1	.	TRBJ2-3	19	TGTGCCACCAGTGGCCGGCCCCCTCTAGCTGGCGGCCGCACAGATACGCAGTATTTT	CATSGRPPLAGGRTDTQYF
.	TRBV6-2/TRBV6-3	.	TRBJ1-1	13	TGTGCCAGCAGTTTGGTCAGGGGCACTGAAGCTTTCTTT	CASSLVRGTEAFF
.	TRBV7-2	TRBD1	TRBJ2-5	14	TGTGCCAGCAGCTCTCAGGGACAGGAGGAGACCCAGTACTTC	CASSSQGQEETQYF
.	TRBV28	TRBD1	TRBJ1-4	14	TGTGCCAGCAGTCTCGACAGGGTGGATGAAAAACTGTTTTTT	CASSLDRVDEKLFF
.	TRBV5-1	.	TRBJ2-5	15	TGCGCCAGCAGCTTGGTGGGTGACACCTCGGAGACCCAGTACTTC	CASSLVGDTSETQYF
few	TRBV6-2/TRBV6-3	TRBD1	TRBJ1-5	14	TGTGCCAGCAGTTCGCCGGACAGGGGACAGCCCCAGCATTTT	CASSSPDRGQPQHF
.	TRBV5-1	TRBD1	TRBJ1-4	14	TGCGCCAGCAGGAAGGGGGCGACTAATGAAAAACTGTTTTTT	CASRKGATNEKLFF
.	TRBV7-2	.	TRBJ2-1	11	TGTGCCAGCAGCCTAAACAGTGAGCAGTTCTTC	CASSLNSEQFF
.	TRBV2	TRBD1	TRBJ2-7	13	TGTGCCAGCAGAGAGGACAGGGTCAACGAGCAGTACTTC	CASREDRVNEQYF